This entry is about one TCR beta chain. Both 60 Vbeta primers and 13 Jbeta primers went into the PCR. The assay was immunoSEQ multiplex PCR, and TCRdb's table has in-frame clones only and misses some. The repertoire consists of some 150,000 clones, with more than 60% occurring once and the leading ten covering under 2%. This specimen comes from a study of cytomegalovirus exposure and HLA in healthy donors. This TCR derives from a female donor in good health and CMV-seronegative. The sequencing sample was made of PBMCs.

The CDR3 region is CASSTEQGRFTDTQYF. Here the CDR3 DNA reads TGTGCCAGCAGTACAGAACAGGGCCGATTCACAGATACGCAGTATTTT. This chain links TRBV27 with TRBJ2-3, with a weak D call TRBD1 (6 bases). This CDR3 has 16 residues. The V and J ends lost 5 bases and 2 bases respectively, with 17 bases between them. Germline CDR1 MNHEY, CDR2 SMNVEV (reference sequence).